A single sample gave rise to the 8 T cell receptor beta chains below, sequenced in a study of blood T cell repertoires in COVID-19. Here immunoSEQ multiplex PCR was the method, and the copy in TCRdb shows in-frame clones only, minus some. The repertoire consists of 150,000 to 200,000 clones, with under 90% occurring once and the leading ten covering 15% to 20%. The sequencing sample was made of peripheral blood. These receptors originate from a person aged 65-85 years with COVID-19, enrolled during active disease.

This clone was found once. The J gene is TRBJ2-7, the V gene TRBV27, with D perhaps matching TRBD2 (7 bases). The germline CDR1 and CDR2 sequences are MNHEY and SMNVEV (reference sequence). CDR3 length: 16 residues. V dropped 1 base and J dropped 6 bases, with 19 bases sitting between them. CDR3 in amino acids: CASSLWGGAGALEQYF. CDR3 DNA sequence: TGTGCCAGCAGTTTATGGGGGGGGGCGGGAGCACTCGAGCAGTACTTC.

The rearrangement uses TRBV7-8 and TRBJ1-2, with 10 bases aligning to TRBD1. The V segment lost 3 bases and the J segment 0 bases; nucleotides outside the gene matches: 4. CDR3 length: 16 residues. Germline V CDR1 and CDR2: SGHVS, FQNEAQ. This CDR3 reads CASSLVGQGANYGYTF. The CDR3 DNA sequence: TGTGCCAGCAGCTTGGTCGGACAGGGGGCTAACTATGGCTACACCTTC.

The chain recombines TRBV5-5 with TRBJ2-5, with TRBD2 identical over 7 bases. Germline V CDR1 and CDR2: SGHKS, YYEKEE (reference sequence). The CDR3 contains 18 residues. Germline trimming cut 0 bases from V and 1 base from J; bases unmatched to any gene: 12. This CDR3 is CASSLGRLGGPPQETQYF. CDR3 sequence (DNA): TGTGCCAGCAGCTTGGGACGGCTGGGAGGGCCTCCCCAAGAGACCCAGTACTTC.

This chain uses TRBV28 with TRBJ1-2, with D perhaps TRBD1 (5 bases). The CDR3 loop spans 14 amino acids. Germline loops: CDR1 MDHEN, CDR2 SYDVKM. The V gene lost 5 bases and the J gene lost 6 bases, with 16 bases spanning the gap. The DNA for the CDR3 is TGTGCCAGCAGTGGGGGGACTAAGGGTAATGGCTACACCTTC. Translating gives CASSGGTKGNGYTF.

The chain has TRBV7-3 and TRBJ2-5; a weak D match, TRBD1 (6 bases). Trimming stripped 5 bases from V and 4 bases from J, with 11 bases between. The CDR3 sequence is 13 residues long. Germline V gene data show CDR1 as SGHTA and CDR2 as FQGTGA. The chain's CDR3 is CASSRGHRETQYF. The CDR3 region has the DNA TGTGCCAGCAGCCGGGGACATCGAGAGACCCAGTACTTC.

The V gene is TRBV5-1, the J gene TRBJ1-1, with 7 bases identical to TRBD1. Germline V gene data show CDR1 as SGHRS and CDR2 as YFSETQ. Trimming took 7 bases from V and 1 from J; bases not matched to a gene: 7. The CDR3 loop spans 14 amino acids. CDR3 loop: CASSWDSENTEAFF. CDR3 bases: TGCGCCAGCTCCTGGGACAGCGAGAACACTGAAGCTTTCTTT.

The gene calls are TRBV7-9 and TRBJ2-1; weak D call: TRBD1 (6 bases). The length of the CDR3 is 12 residues. V dropped 1 base and J dropped 12 bases, with 10 bases sitting between them. Germline CDR1 and CDR2: SEHNR and FQNEAQ (reference sequence). Here the CDR3 DNA reads TGTGCCAGCAGCTTAGAATCGACAGGGCAGTTCTTC. Protein: CASSLESTGQFF.

The chain links TRBV21-1 to TRBJ2-6; TRBD1 reflects the table's D call only, with no check against the DNA. TRBV21-1 constitutes a pseudogene. The CDR3 totals 20 residues. CDR3 loop: CASLRGTDSTKSSGANVLTF. The CDR3 coding sequence is TGTGCCAGTCTCCGAGGGACAGACTCAACCAAATCCTCTGGGGCCAACGTCCTGACTTTC.